The 22 T cell receptor beta chains in this list originate from one sample, sequenced in a study of post-analysis software for immune sequencing data. The study's findings and limits: Several TRBV segments occurring more often in patients than controls included TRBV5-6, TRBV5-1 and TRBV20-1.

These receptors' antigens are unknown. Built from TCR beta cDNA, the libraries had unique molecular identifiers in them. TCRdb reprocessed the PCR reads with MiXCR, giving one entry per CDR3 protein. The sample has hundreds of thousands of distinct CDR3 sequences, just under 30% seen once; the top ten hold under 0.7%. Sequencing input: blood. These receptor sequences come from a girl aged 10-17 years with multiple sclerosis.

This clonotype has a handful of counts. This sequence joins TRBV28 and TRBJ2-1, with 7 bases aligning to TRBD2. The CDR3 runs 17 residues. The V gene's germline CDR1 is MDHEN and CDR2 SYDVKM. The V and J ends lost 5 bases and 0 bases, in that order; junction bases with no gene match: 10. The CDR3 is CASSQPRGESSYNEQFF. The DNA for the CDR3 is TGTGCCAGCAGTCAACCCCGGGGGGAAAGCTCCTACAATGAGCAGTTCTTC.

The genes are TRBV14 and TRBJ1-1; tentative D call: TRBD1 (5 bases). The CDR3 totals 14 residues. Germline V gives CDR1 SGHDN, CDR2 FVKESK. V was cut by 4 bases and J by 6 bases, with 15 bases left in between. In nucleotides, the CDR3 is TGTGCCAGCAGCCGTGGGGACTGGGTCGCTGAAGCTTTCTTT. This translates into CASSRGDWVAEAFF.

To note about this clonotype: The junction shows a germline mismatch at one end, possibly a read error. V usage is TRBV20-1 and J usage is TRBJ2-2, with TRBD1 matching 8 bases. The germline gives CDR1 DFQATT, CDR2 SNEGSKA (reference sequence). This CDR3 contains 14 residues. DNA for the CDR3: TGCAGTGCTAGAGGGACAGGGCCCACCGGGGAGCGGTTTTTT. Amino acids: CSARGTGPTGERFF.

This chain joins TRBV12-3 or TRBV12-4 and TRBJ2-3, with 9 bases identical to TRBD1. The CDR3 runs 17 residues. Trimming at V came to 7 bases and at J to 0 bases, leaving 11 bases not matched to a gene. CDR3 nucleotide sequence: TGTGCCAGCACTTTCCAAACAGGGGGCACTAGCACAGATACGCAGTATTTT. It is translated as CASTFQTGGTSTDTQYF.

This chain joins TRBV15 and TRBJ1-6; 9 bases are a match to TRBD1. Germline CDR1 is LNHNV and CDR2 is YYDKDF (reference sequence). J gave up 9 bases and V 1 base, and 7 bases lay outside the gene matches. CDR3 size: 16 residues. CDR3 loop: CATSRVRGTGSSPLHF. CDR3 DNA sequence: TGTGCCACCAGCAGAGTACGAGGGACAGGGAGTTCACCCCTCCACTTT.

This clonotype turned up a few times. The chain couples TRBV15 to TRBJ2-1; 7 positions match TRBD2. This CDR3 contains 15 residues. CDR1 is LNHNV and CDR2 is YYDKDF in the germline V gene (reference sequence). V lost 4 bases to trimming and J lost 4 bases; unmatched junction nucleotides: 7. The CDR3 DNA follows: TGTGCCACCAGCACCGCCCTAGCGGATTACAATGAGCAGTTCTTC. Translated: CATSTALADYNEQFF.

This chain joins TRBV14 and TRBJ2-5, with 11 bases identical to TRBD2. Germline loops: CDR1 SGHDN, CDR2 FVKESK. J lost 11 bases, V lost 4 bases, and 15 bases had no gene match. This CDR3 is 16 amino acids long. The CDR3 region has the DNA TGTGCCAGCAGCCCGCTCGGGCTAGCGGGAGGAGGGGAGCAGTACTTC. Translating it yields CASSPLGLAGGGEQYF.

Here the CDR3 reads CASSQEGWGRQYF. CDR3 bases: TGTGCCAGCAGCCAAGAAGGATGGGGACGGCAGTACTTC. The chain has TRBV14 and TRBJ2-5; D assignment may be TRBD1 or TRBD2 (5 bases each). Germline-derived CDR1 and CDR2 are SGHDN and FVKESK. Trimming took 0 bases from V and 11 from J, leaving 13 bases between them. This CDR3 contains 13 residues.

This clonotype was recorded at least ten times. The genes are TRBV10-3 and TRBJ2-1; TRBD2 matches 10 bases. Germline trimming cut 7 bases from V and 6 bases from J; bases unmatched to any gene: 3. The CDR3 is 13 amino acids. Germline CDR1 is ENHRY and CDR2 is SYGVKD. The CDR3 DNA follows: TGTGCCATCAAGACTAGCGGGCCCAATGAGCAGTTCTTC. Amino acids: CAIKTSGPNEQFF.

This clonotype was recorded once. No conserved phenylalanine or tryptophan is present at the end of the CDR3, so a read error is the likely explanation. V and J are TRBV6-5 and TRBJ1-4, with unresolved D. The V end lost 0 bases, the J end lost 8 bases, and 7 bases lay between the germline ends. In germline, CDR1 is MNHEY, CDR2 SVGAGI. This CDR3 spans 13 amino acids. Here the CDR3 reads CASSYSMLEKLFC. Here the CDR3 DNA reads TGTGCCAGCAGTTACTCGATGCTGGAAAAACTGTTTTGT.

The chain employs TRBV28 and TRBJ2-7; D is unresolved. V shed 6 bases and J shed 5 bases, with 8 bases lying between them. Germline assignment: CDR1 MDHEN and CDR2 SYDVKM. This CDR3 has 11 amino acids. CDR3 residues: CASRSLNEQYF. In nucleotides, the CDR3 is TGTGCCAGCAGATCTCTGAACGAGCAGTACTTC.

The rearrangement links TRBV6-1 to TRBJ2-6; D is possibly TRBD1 (6 bases). V shed 0 bases and J shed 0 bases, with 15 bases lying between them. The CDR3 is made up of 19 amino acids. Germline V gene data show CDR1 as MNHNS and CDR2 as SASEGT. As DNA, the CDR3 is TGTGCCAGCAGTGAAGCGTTGGCAGGGGTAGGCTCTGGGGCCAACGTCCTGACTTTC. Encoded protein: CASSEALAGVGSGANVLTF.

This clonotype occurred a few times. The chain couples TRBV7-9 to TRBJ2-7; TRBD1 matches at 7 bases. This CDR3 has 14 amino acids. CDR1 SEHNR and CDR2 FQNEAQ come from the germline V gene (reference sequence). V lost 7 bases to trimming and J lost 1 base; unmatched junction nucleotides: 7. The CDR3 DNA is TGTGCCAGCACCTATGGGACAGCTTCCTACGAGCAGTACTTC. This encodes CASTYGTASYEQYF.

This clonotype turned up a few times. The chain carries TRBV20-1 and TRBJ2-4, with D tentatively TRBD1 or TRBD2 (6 bases each). The germline gives CDR1 DFQATT, CDR2 SNEGSKA (reference sequence). V gave up 3 bases and J gave up 2 bases, with 11 bases separating them. This CDR3 has 14 residues. The CDR3 is CSARRGESKNIQYF. The CDR3 DNA reads TGCAGTGCTAGGAGGGGGGAGTCCAAAAACATTCAGTACTTC.

This clonotype has only a few counts. The V gene is TRBV5-1, the J gene TRBJ2-3, with D possibly being TRBD2 (6 bases). The V end lost 6 bases, the J end lost 2 bases, and 16 bases lay between the germline ends. Looked up from germline, CDR1 is SGHRS and CDR2 is YFSETQ. This CDR3 region has 15 residues. CDR3 in DNA: TGCGCCAGCAACCCTGCCGGACTACACACAGATACGCAGTATTTT. Its protein product is CASNPAGLHTDTQYF.

The CDR3 DNA follows: TGTGCCAGCAGCCAGTCACGTTGGGGAGTACCCTACGAGCAGTACTTC. It yields the protein CASSQSRWGVPYEQYF. The rearrangement joins TRBV3-1 to TRBJ2-7; a weak D match, TRBD2 (5 bases). V was shortened by 3 bases and J by 2 bases, with 17 bases between the two germline ends. The CDR3 contains 16 residues. Per germline, CDR1 LGHDT and CDR2 YNNKEL (reference sequence).

This clonotype is a singleton in its sample. This chain uses TRBV27 with TRBJ1-6, with a possible D match to TRBD1 (6 bases). This CDR3 is built from 14 residues. The germline CDR1 and CDR2 sequences are MNHEY and SMNVEV (reference sequence). V was clipped by 2 bases and J by 9 bases, with 11 bases between them. The CDR3 loop reads CASSLSRGGSPLHF. DNA of the CDR3: TGTGCCAGCAGTTTAAGCAGGGGAGGTTCACCCCTCCACTTT.

The count of this clonotype is one. The V gene is TRBV10-2, the J gene TRBJ1-5; D may be TRBD1 (6 bases). CDR3 length: 15 amino acids. V lost 0 bases and J 9 bases, leaving 15 bases between the germline ends. Germline CDR1 WSHSY, CDR2 SAAADI. CDR3 DNA: TGCGCCAGCAGTGAGTCGAAGGGGGGTCCGGGGCCCCAGCATTTT. It specifies CASSESKGGPGPQHF.

This clonotype turned up a few times. J is TRBJ1-2 and V is TRBV7-2; TRBD1 agrees at 9 bases. Trimming removed 4 bases from V and 7 bases from J; junction bases left unmatched: 10. The germline V gene encodes CDR1 SGHTA and CDR2 FQGNSA. CDR3 length: 15 residues. CDR3 DNA: TGTGCCAGCAGCTCACAGGGACAGGGCCCCGGTGGCTACACCTTC. This sequence encodes CASSSQGQGPGGYTF.

This clonotype turned up a few times. The chain couples TRBV20-1 to TRBJ2-3; 9 nucleotides agree with TRBD2. CDR1 and CDR2 from the germline V gene are DFQATT and SNEGSKA (reference sequence). This CDR3 region has 16 residues. J lost 0 bases, V lost 1 base, and 5 bases had no gene match. This CDR3 reads CSARAPAGGSTDTQYF. The CDR3 DNA is TGCAGTGCTAGAGCCCCAGCGGGGGGAAGCACAGATACGCAGTATTTT.

This clonotype was picked up a small number of times. V gene TRBV13 combines with J gene TRBJ2-7; 10 bases line up with TRBD2. This CDR3 spans 15 amino acids. V shed 0 bases and J 6 bases; nucleotides not matched to a gene: 5. Germline V gene data show CDR1 as PRHDT and CDR2 as FYEKMQ (reference sequence). The CDR3 reads CASSLGLAGAFEQYF. As DNA, the CDR3 is TGTGCCAGCAGCTTAGGGCTAGCGGGAGCTTTCGAGCAGTACTTC.

V and J are TRBV20-1 and TRBJ2-7; D is undetermined. Germline V gene lookup returns CDR1 DFQATT and CDR2 SNEGSKA (reference sequence). The CDR3 runs to 13 residues. Trimming took 1 base from V and 0 from J, leaving 7 bases between them. In DNA form, the CDR3 reads TGCAGTGCTAGAGTACAGAGCTCCTACGAGCAGTACTTC. Amino acids: CSARVQSSYEQYF.